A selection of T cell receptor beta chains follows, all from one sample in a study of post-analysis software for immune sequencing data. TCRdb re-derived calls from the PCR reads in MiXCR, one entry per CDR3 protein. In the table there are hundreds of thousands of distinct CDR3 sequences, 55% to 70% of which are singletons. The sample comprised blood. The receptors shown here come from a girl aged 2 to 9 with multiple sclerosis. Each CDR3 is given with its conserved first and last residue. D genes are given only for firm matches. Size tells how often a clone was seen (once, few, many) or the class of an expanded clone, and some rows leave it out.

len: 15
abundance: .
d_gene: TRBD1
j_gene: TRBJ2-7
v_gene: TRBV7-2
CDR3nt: TGTGCCAGCAGTGTTTACCACGGGACAGCCTACGAGCAGTACTTC
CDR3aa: CASSVYHGTAYEQYF

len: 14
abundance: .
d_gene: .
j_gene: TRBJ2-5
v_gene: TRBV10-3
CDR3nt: TGTGCCATCAGTGAGTACAGGGCCCAAGAGACCCAGTACTTC
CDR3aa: CAISEYRAQETQYF

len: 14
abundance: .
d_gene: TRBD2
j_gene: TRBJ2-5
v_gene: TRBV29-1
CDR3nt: TGCAGCGTTGAAGGGGGACTAGCGGGAGGGGAGCAGTACTTC
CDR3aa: CSVEGGLAGGEQYF

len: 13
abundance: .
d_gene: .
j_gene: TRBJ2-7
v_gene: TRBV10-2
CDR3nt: TGCGCCAGCAGTGAGTACATCTCCTACGAGCAGTACTTC
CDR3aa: CASSEYISYEQYF

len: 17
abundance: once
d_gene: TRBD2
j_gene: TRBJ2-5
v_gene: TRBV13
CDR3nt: TGTGCCAGCAGCTTACACCGACTAGCGGGGGGAAAAGAGACCCAGTACTTC
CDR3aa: CASSLHRLAGGKETQYF

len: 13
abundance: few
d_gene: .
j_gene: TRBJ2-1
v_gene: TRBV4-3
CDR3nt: TGCGCCAGCAGCCGTAGACAGGCCTCAGAGCAGTTCTTC
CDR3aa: CASSRRQASEQFF

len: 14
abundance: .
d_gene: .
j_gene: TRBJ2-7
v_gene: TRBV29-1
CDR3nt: TGCAGCGTTTGGTGGAGGGGACAGACGGGCGAGCAGTACTTC
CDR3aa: CSVWWRGQTGEQYF

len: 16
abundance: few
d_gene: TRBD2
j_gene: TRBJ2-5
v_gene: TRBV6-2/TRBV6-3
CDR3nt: TGTGCCAGCAGTTACTCGCCTAGCGGGAACCAGGAGACCCAGTACTTC
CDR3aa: CASSYSPSGNQETQYF

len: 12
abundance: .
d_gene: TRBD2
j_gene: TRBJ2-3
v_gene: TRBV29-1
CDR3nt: TGCAGCGTAGCGGGGGGGGCAGATACGCAGTATTTT
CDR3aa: CSVAGGADTQYF

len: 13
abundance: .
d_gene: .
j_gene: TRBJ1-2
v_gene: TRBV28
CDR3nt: TGTGCCAGCACCCTTGCCATTGGGAGCGGCTACACCTTC
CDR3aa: CASTLAIGSGYTF

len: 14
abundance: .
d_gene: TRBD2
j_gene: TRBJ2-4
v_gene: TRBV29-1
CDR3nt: TGCAGCGTTGAAGATGGGGAGGGCAAAAACATTCAGTACTTC
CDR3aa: CSVEDGEGKNIQYF

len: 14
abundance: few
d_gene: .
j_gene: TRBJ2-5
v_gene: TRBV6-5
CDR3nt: TGTGCCAGCTCCCTCGGGCGCTTCCAAGAGACCCAGTACTTC
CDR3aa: CASSLGRFQETQYF

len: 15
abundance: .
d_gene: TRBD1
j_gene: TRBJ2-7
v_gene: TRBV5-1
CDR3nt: TGCGCCAGCAGCCCAGGGGACAGGGACTCCTACGAGCAGTACTTC
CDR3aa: CASSPGDRDSYEQYF

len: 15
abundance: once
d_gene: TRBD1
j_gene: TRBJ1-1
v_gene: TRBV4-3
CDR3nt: TGCGCCAGCAGCCAACTTACAGGGGATAGCTCTGAAGCTTTCTTT
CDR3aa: CASSQLTGDSSEAFF

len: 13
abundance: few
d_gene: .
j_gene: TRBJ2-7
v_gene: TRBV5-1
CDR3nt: TGCGCCAGCAGCCGGGACATCGGGTACGAGCAGTACTTC
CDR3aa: CASSRDIGYEQYF

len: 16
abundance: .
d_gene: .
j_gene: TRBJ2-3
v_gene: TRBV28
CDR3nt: TGTGCCAGCAGGACCCAAAGGGCCGGGGGCACAGATACGCAGTATTTT
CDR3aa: CASRTQRAGGTDTQYF

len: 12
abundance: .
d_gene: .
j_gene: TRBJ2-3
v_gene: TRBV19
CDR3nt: TGTGCCAGTAGTACCTTTACAGATACGCAGTATTTT
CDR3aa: CASSTFTDTQYF

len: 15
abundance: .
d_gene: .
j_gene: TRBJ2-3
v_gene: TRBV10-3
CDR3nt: TGTGCCATCAGTGAGTCGTGGGGGAGCACAGATACGCAGTATTTT
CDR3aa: CAISESWGSTDTQYF

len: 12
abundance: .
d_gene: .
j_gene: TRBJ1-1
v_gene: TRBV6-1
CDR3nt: TGTGCCAGCAGTGAATTCGGGGCCGAAGCTTTCTTT
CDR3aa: CASSEFGAEAFF

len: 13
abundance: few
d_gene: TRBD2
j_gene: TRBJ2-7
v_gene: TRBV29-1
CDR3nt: TGCAGCGTGTGGGGACTAGCAGCATACGAGCAGTACTTC
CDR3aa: CSVWGLAAYEQYF

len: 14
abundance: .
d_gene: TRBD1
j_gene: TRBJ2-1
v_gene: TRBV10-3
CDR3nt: TGTGCCAGCAGGGGGACAGGGGCCTACAATGAGCAGTTCTTC
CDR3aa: CASRGTGAYNEQFF

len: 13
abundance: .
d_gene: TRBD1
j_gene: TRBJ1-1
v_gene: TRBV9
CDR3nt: TGTGCCAGCAGCGTAGAGGGACAGGGGGGTACTTTCTTT
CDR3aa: CASSVEGQGGTFF

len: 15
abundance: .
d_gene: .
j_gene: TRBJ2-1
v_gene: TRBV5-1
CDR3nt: TGCGCCAGCAGCTGGACAGATAGCTCCTACAATGAGCAGTTCTTC
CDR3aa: CASSWTDSSYNEQFF

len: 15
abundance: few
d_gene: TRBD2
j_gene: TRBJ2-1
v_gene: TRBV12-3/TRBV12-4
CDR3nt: TGTGCCAGCAGTTCCCGAGCGGGAAGGTTCAATGAGCAGTTCTTC
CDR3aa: CASSSRAGRFNEQFF

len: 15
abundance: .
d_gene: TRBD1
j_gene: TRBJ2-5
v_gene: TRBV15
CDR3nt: TGTGCCACCAGCAGCCCCGGGACAGGGGAAGAGACCCAGTACTTC
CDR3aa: CATSSPGTGEETQYF

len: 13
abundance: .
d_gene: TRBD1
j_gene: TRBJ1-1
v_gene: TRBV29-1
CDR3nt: TGCAGCGTGGACAAAACACAGGGGGCGGAAGCTTTCTTT
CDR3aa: CSVDKTQGAEAFF

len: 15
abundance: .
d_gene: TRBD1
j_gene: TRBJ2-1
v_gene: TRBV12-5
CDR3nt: TGTGCTAGTGGTTTAGGACAGGGGGATATGAATGAGCAGTTCTTC
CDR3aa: CASGLGQGDMNEQFF

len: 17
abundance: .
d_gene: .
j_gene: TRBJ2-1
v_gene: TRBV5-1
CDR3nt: TGCGCCAGCAGCTTGCTAGATCACTCCGACGCCTACAATGAGCAGTTCTTC
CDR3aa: CASSLLDHSDAYNEQFF

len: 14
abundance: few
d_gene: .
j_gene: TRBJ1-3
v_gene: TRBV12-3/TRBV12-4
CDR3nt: TGTGCCAGCAGTTTCTGGGGACTGGGAAACACCATATATTTT
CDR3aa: CASSFWGLGNTIYF

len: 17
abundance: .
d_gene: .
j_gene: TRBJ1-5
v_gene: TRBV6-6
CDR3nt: TGTGCCAGCAGAGGGACGGGGCGTGGGGATAGCAATCAGCCCCAGCATTTT
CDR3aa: CASRGTGRGDSNQPQHF

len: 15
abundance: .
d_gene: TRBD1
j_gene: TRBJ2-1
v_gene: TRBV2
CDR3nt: TGTGCCAGCAGTATGTTGGGACAGGGTGCTAGCGGGCAGTTCTTC
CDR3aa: CASSMLGQGASGQFF

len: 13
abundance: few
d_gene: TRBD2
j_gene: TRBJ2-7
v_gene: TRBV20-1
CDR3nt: TGCAGTGCCCTAGAGCCAGGGCGGGAGATTGGGTACTTC
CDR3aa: CSALEPGREIGYF

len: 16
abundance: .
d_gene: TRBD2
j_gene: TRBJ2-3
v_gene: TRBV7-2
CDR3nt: TGTGCCAGCAACTTAGGACTAGCGGGACGGTATGATACGCAGTATTTT
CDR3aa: CASNLGLAGRYDTQYF

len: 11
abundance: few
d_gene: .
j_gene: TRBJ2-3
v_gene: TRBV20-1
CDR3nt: TGCAGTGCTAGAGATGGCGATACGCAGTATTTT
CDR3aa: CSARDGDTQYF

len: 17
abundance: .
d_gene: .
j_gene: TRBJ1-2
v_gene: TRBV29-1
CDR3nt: TGCAGCGTTGAAGATCTTCAATGGGGCCAGGATTGGGATGGCTACACCTTC
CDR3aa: CSVEDLQWGQDWDGYTF

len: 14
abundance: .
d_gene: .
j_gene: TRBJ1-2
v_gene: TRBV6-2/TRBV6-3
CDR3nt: TGTGCCGCACGGCAGCCACCTTTTCCTCATGGCTACACCTTC
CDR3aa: CAARQPPFPHGYTF

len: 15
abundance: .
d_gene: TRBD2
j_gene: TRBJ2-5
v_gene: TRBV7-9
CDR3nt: TGTGCCAGCAGCGGGCTAGCGGGACTCCGTGAGACCCAGTACTTC
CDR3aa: CASSGLAGLRETQYF

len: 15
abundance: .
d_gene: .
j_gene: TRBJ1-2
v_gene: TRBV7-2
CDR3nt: TGTGCCAGCAGCTTAGAGGGCACATTCTTTTATGGCTACACCTTC
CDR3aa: CASSLEGTFFYGYTF

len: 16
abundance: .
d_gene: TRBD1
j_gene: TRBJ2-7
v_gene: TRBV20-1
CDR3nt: TGCAGTGCTATAGGACAGGGGTTGGGGGCCTCCTACGAGCAGTACTTC
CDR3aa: CSAIGQGLGASYEQYF

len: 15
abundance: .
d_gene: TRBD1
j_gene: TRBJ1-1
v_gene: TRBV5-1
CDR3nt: TGCGCCAGCAGCATGACAGGGGTTCGGGACACTGAAGCTTTCTTT
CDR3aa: CASSMTGVRDTEAFF